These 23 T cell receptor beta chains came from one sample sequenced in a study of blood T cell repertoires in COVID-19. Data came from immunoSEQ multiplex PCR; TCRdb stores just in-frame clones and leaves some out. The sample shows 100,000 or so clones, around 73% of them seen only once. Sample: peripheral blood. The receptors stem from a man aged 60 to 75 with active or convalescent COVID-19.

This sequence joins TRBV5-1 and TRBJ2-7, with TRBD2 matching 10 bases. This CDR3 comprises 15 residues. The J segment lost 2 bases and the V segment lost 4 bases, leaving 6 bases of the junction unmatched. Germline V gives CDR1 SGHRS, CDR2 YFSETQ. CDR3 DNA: TGCGCCAGCAGCCCCGGGACTAGCGCGACCTACGAGCAGTACGTC. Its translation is CASSPGTSATYEQYV.

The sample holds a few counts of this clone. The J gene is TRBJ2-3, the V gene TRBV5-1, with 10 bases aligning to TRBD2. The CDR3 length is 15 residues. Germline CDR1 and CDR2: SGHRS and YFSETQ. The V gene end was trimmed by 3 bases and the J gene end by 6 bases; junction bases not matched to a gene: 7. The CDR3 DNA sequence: TGCGCCAGCAGCTCTCAGCGGGAGGGCCCGGATACGCAGTATTTT. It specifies CASSSQREGPDTQYF.

CDR3 sequence: CASSNRRSYGYTF. The CDR3 bases are TGTGCCAGCAGCAACCGACGGAGCTATGGCTACACCTTC. The chain is built from TRBV6-5 and TRBJ1-2; D ambiguous. Germline V gene lookup returns CDR1 MNHEY and CDR2 SVGAGI. There are 13 residues in the CDR3. Trimming stripped 6 bases from V and 4 bases from J, with 12 bases between.

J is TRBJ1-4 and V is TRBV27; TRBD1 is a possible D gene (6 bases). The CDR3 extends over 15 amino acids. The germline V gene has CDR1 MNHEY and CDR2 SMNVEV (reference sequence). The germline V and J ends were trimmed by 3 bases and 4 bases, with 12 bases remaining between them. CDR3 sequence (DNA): TGTGCCAGCAGTTTCTCGAGGGGGAGTAATGAAAAACTGTTTTTT. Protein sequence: CASSFSRGSNEKLFF.

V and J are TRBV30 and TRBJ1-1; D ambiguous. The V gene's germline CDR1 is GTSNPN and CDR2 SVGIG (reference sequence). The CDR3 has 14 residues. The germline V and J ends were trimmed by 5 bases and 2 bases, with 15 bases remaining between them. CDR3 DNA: TGTGCCTGGGGGCAGACGAGTATCAACACTGAAGCTTTCTTT. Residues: CAWGQTSINTEAFF.

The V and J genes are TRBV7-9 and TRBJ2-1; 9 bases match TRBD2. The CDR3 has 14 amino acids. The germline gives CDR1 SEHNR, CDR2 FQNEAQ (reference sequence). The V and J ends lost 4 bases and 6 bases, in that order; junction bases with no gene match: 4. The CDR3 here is CASSWELAGNEQFF. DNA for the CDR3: TGTGCCAGCAGCTGGGAACTAGCGGGCAATGAGCAGTTCTTC.

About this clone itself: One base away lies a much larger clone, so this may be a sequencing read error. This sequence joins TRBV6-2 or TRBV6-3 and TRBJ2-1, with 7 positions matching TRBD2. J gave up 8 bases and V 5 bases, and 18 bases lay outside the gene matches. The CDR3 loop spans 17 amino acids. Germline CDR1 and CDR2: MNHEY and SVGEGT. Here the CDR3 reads CASSDPSGAGVLDEQFF. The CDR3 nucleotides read TGTGCCAGCAGTGACCCCTCTGGCGCGGGAGTTTTGGATGAGCAGTTCTTC.

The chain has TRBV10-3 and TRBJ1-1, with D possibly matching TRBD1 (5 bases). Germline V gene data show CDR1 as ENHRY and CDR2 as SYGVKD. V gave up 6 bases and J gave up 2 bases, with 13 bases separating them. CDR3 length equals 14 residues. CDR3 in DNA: TGTGCCATCAGGGAGGGCGGGGACAACACTGAAGCTTTCTTT. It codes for CAIREGGDNTEAFF.

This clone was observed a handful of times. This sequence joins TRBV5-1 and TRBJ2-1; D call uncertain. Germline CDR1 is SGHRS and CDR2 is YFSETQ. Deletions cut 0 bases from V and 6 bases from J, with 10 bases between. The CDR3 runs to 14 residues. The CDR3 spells CASSLGSSLNEQFF. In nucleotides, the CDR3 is TGCGCCAGCAGCTTGGGTTCCTCCCTCAATGAGCAGTTCTTC. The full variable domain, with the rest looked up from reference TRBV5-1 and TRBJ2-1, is KAGVTQTPRYLIKTRGQQVTLSCSPISGHRSVSWYQQTPGQGLQFLFEYFSETQRNKGNFPGRFSGRQFSNSRSEMNVSTLELGDSALYLCASSLGSSLNEQFFGPGTRLTVL.

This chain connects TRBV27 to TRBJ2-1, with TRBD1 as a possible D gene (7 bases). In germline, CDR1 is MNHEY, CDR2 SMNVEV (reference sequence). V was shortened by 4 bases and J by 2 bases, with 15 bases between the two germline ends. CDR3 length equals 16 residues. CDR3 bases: TGTGCCAGCAGTTCTGGGCGGGACAGTACCTACAATGAGCAGTTCTTC. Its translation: CASSSGRDSTYNEQFF.

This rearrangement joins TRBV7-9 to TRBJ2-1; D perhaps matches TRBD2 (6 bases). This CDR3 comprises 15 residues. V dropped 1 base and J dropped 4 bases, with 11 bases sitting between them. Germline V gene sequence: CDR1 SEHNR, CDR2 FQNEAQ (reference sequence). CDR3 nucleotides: TGTGCCAGCAGCTTAGGCGGGACTGAATACAATGAGCAGTTCTTC. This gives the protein CASSLGGTEYNEQFF.

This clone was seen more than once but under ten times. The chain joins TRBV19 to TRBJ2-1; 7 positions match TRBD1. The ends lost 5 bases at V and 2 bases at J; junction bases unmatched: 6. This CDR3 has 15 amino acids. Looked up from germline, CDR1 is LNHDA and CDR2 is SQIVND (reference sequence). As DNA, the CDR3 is TGTGCCAGTAGTCTCGAGGGGGCAACCTACAATGAGCAGTTCTTC. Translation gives CASSLEGATYNEQFF.

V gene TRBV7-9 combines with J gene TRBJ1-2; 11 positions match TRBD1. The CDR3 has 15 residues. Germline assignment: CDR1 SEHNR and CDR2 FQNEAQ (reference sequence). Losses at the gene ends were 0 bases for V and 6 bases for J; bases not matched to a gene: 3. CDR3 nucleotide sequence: TGTGCCAGCAGCTTAGCGGGACAGGGGGTGGATGGCTACACCTTC. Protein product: CASSLAGQGVDGYTF.

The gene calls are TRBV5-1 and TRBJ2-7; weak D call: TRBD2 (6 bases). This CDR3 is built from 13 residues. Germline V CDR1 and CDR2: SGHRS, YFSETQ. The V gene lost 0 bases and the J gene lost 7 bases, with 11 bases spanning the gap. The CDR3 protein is CASSLDWAGEQYF. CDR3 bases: TGCGCCAGCAGCTTGGATTGGGCGGGGGAGCAGTACTTC.

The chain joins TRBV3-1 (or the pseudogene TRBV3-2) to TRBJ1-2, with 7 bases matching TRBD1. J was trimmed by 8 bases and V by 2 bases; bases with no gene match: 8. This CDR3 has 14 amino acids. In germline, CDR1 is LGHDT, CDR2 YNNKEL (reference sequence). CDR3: CASSQRGRGKGYTF. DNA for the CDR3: TGTGCCAGCAGCCAACGCGGCAGGGGGAAGGGCTACACCTTC.

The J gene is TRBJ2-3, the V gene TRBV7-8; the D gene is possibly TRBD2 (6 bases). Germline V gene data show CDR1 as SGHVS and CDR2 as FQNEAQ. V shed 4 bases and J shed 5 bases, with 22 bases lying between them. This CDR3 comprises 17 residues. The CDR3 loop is CASSYYPGTLEGDTQYF. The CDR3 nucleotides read TGTGCCAGCAGCTACTATCCGGGAACCTTGGAGGGAGATACGCAGTATTTT.

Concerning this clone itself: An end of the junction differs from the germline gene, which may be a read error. CDR3: CASRLGQQETQYF. The CDR3 bases are TGCGCCAGCAGGTTGGGACAACAAGAGACCCAGTACTTC. V is TRBV5-1 and J is TRBJ2-5; D may be TRBD1 (6 bases). Germline CDR1 reads SGHRS; CDR2 reads YFSETQ. This CDR3 has 13 amino acids.

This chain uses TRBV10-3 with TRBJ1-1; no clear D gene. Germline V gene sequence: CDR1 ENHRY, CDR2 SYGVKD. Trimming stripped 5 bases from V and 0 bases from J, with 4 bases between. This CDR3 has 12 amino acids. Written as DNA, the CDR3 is TGTGCCATCAGTTATATGAACACTGAAGCTTTCTTT. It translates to CAISYMNTEAFF.

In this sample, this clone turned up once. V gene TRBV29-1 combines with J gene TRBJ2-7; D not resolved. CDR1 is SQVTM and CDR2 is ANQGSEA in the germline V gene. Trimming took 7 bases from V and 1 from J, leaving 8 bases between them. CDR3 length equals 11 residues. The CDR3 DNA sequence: TGCAGCGCTCAGGATTCCTACGAGCAGTACTTC. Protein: CSAQDSYEQYF.

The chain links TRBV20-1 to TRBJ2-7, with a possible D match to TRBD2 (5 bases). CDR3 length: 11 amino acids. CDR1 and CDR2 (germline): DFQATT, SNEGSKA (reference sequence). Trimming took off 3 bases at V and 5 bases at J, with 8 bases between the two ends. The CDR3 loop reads CSARRVHEQYF. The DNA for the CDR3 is TGCAGTGCTAGGAGGGTCCACGAGCAGTACTTC.

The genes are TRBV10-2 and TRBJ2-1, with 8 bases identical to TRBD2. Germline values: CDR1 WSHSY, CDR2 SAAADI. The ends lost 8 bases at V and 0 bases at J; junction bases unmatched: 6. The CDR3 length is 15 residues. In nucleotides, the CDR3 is TGCGCCAGCCAGGATACTAGCGGCTCCTACAATGAGCAGTTCTTC. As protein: CASQDTSGSYNEQFF.

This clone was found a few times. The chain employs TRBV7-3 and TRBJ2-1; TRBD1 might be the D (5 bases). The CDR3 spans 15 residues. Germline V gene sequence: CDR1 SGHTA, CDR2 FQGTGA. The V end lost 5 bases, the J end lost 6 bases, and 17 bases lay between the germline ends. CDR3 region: CASSPTQTQGNEQFF. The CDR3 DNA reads TGTGCCAGCAGCCCCACCCAGACTCAGGGCAATGAGCAGTTCTTC.

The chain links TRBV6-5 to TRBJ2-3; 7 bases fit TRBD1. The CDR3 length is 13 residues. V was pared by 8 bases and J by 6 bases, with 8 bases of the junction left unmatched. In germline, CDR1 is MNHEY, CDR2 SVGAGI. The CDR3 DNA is TGTGCCAGCGGACCGACAGGGACGGATACGCAGTATTTT. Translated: CASGPTGTDTQYF.